Reported below is one T cell receptor beta chain. Its matching antigen is unknown. The table came from immunoSEQ multiplex PCR; TCRdb's copy has only in-frame clones and leaves some out. The profile covers about 76,000 clones, with about 83% appearing a single time and roughly 28% taken by the ten largest. This specimen comes from a study of T cell responses to AZD1222 COVID-19 vaccine. Germline loops: CDR1 GTSNPN, CDR2 SVGIG (reference sequence). This CDR3 has 13 residues. V lost 7 bases and J lost 5, with 17 bases in between. Study-wide results and caveats: Mostly white British, mostly female donors; authors suggested clonal diversity may be underestimated. Reportedly, close to half of spike-specific TCRs are directed against unmutated variant regions.

This sequence originates from an adult who received the MenACWY meningococcal vaccine as a control. This sequence joins TRBV30 and TRBJ1-2; D remains unclear. Material: peripheral blood, obtained 28 days after the second dose of the MenACWY control vaccine. In DNA, the CDR3 is TGTGCCTCCCACACCACGGGTTTGTATGGCTACACCTTC. Translated, it gives CASHTTGLYGYTF. The full variable domain, its missing parts supplied by reference TRBV30 and TRBJ1-2, is SQTIHQWPATLVQPVGSPLSLECTVEGTSNPNLYWYRQAAGRGLQLLFYSVGIGQISSEVPQNLSASRPQDRQFILSSKKLLLSDSGFYLCASHTTGLYGYTFGSGTRLTVV.